This paragraph covers one T cell receptor beta chain sequence. Germline assignment: CDR1 WSHSY and CDR2 SAAADI. The CDR3 runs 16 residues. Trimming at V came to 3 bases and at J to 2 bases, leaving 9 bases not matched to a gene. This sample is drawn from a study of blood T cell repertoires in COVID-19. Generated by immunoSEQ multiplex PCR, the TCRdb table keeps only in-frame clones and is missing some. The data contain more than 300,000 clones, around 87% of them singletons. Source material: PBMCs or T cells enriched from blood (not recorded which). This receptor was taken from a man aged 35 to 55 in a cohort exposed to, infected with or recovered from COVID-19 (not recorded which). The chain joins TRBV10-2 to TRBJ2-5, with TRBD2 identical over 7 bases. CDR3 protein: CASSDEERGFQETQYF. The DNA of the CDR3 is TGCGCCAGCAGTGATGAGGAGCGGGGCTTTCAAGAGACCCAGTACTTC.